Shown below are 3 T cell receptor beta chains from a single sample sequenced in a study of graft-versus-host responses after intestinal transplantation. Responders labeled with CFSE (approximately 200,000) were plated with approximately 200,000 irradiated, violet-dye-labeled stimulators. Using immunoSEQ multiplex PCR, the repertoire was profiled, and TCRdb retains in-frame clones only, with some absent. This table has roughly 21,000 clones, about 35% appearing once. The sequencing here drew on alloreactive CD8+ T cells from a mixed lymphocyte reaction culture, taken before intestinal transplant. Subset denoted: CFSE-low proliferating T cells sorted from roughly 6-day pre-transplant mixed lymphocyte reaction (GvH or HvG direction). The receptor source for this set is a human patient who received an intestinal transplant.

The chain is built from TRBV4-1 and TRBJ1-1, with D uncertain. This CDR3 has 12 residues. V gave up 4 bases and J gave up 8 bases, with 11 bases separating them. Germline CDR1 MGHRA, CDR2 YSYEKL. CDR3 sequence: CASSPGPGEAFF. In DNA, the CDR3 is TGCGCCAGCAGCCCAGGACCCGGCGAAGCTTTCTTT.

This clone has only a few counts. The V call is TRBV4-3, the J call TRBJ2-3, with a weak D call TRBD1 (6 bases). Germline V gives CDR1 LGHNA, CDR2 YSLEER. There are 15 residues in the CDR3. The ends were cut back, 1 base at V and 0 bases at J, with 8 bases in the middle. This CDR3 is CASSQVDRSTDTQYF. CDR3 in DNA: TGCGCCAGCAGCCAAGTAGACAGGAGCACAGATACGCAGTATTTT.

V and J are TRBV27 and TRBJ2-7; TRBD1 might be the D (5 bases). Trimming pared 3 bases from V and 3 bases from J, leaving 9 bases between. The CDR3 is 13 residues long. Germline CDR1 reads MNHEY; CDR2 reads SMNVEV (reference sequence). The CDR3 DNA follows: TGTGCCAGCAGTTTCTCCAGGGTCTACGAGCAGTACTTC. Protein: CASSFSRVYEQYF.